The T cell receptor (beta chain) under discussion was sequenced for a study of beta chain features in type 1 diabetes. Expressed TCRB transcripts got sequenced, as all isolated RNA was reverse transcribed. Libraries were prepared by immunoSEQ multiplex PCR; TCRdb keeps only in-frame clonotypes and omits some of them. The table records hundreds of thousands of clones, over 25% of them present only once. To note about this clone: This specimen includes other DNA sequences encoding the same CDR3.

The CDR3 contains 14 residues. Per germline, CDR1 LNHNV and CDR2 YYDKDF (reference sequence). V lost 0 bases, J lost 2 bases, and 8 bases lay in between. The V and J genes are TRBV15 and TRBJ2-7; possible D gene TRBD1, 6 bases. The receptor was isolated from a man aged 18 to 35 in good health. Material: naive CD4+ T cells from blood. The CDR3 loop is CATSRDQGPYEQYF. CDR3 sequence (DNA): TGTGCCACCAGCAGAGATCAGGGGCCCTACGAGCAGTACTTC.